This TCR beta chain was sequenced during a study of technical replicates of blood from a handful of donors. Sequencing used immunoSEQ multiplex PCR; TCRdb keeps in-frame clones, though not all of them. The data show about 49,000 clones, 92% seen once. Material: PBMCs. The sequence derives from a human donor in good health. Some clones in this sample may be carry-over from other donors' samples.

This chain's CDR3 is CASTTDTIKVAFF. The CDR3 region has the DNA TGTGCCAGCACGACCGACACCATAAAGGTAGCTTTCTTT. This chain joins TRBV2 and TRBJ1-1; no definite D call. Germline loops: CDR1 SNHLY, CDR2 FYNNEI. The V and J ends lost 7 bases and 10 bases respectively, with 19 bases between them. This CDR3 has 13 residues.